The 6 T cell receptor beta chains presented below share a single source sample, sequenced in a study of blood T cells in healthy people across ages. Together with a sample-barcoded 5' primer, a J-beta primer mix was included in a second PCR lasting roughly 6 to 12 cycles. TCRdb redid the calling of the 5' RACE reads with MiXCR, one entry per CDR3 protein. The data contain 920,000 or so distinct CDR3 sequences, roughly 45% of them singletons. Sequences were obtained from blood. The receptors come from a woman aged 60-75 years in good health.

A single count supports this clonotype. The rearrangement links TRBV6-1 to TRBJ1-2; tentatively, D is TRBD1 (5 bases). The ends were cut back, 8 bases at V and 4 bases at J, with 14 bases in the middle. Germline V gene data show CDR1 as MNHNS and CDR2 as SASEGT. This CDR3 has 13 residues. The CDR3 nucleotides read TGTGCCAGCCAGCATCAGGGTACCTATGGCTACACCTTC. This encodes CASQHQGTYGYTF.

This clonotype was recorded at least ten times. V is TRBV4-2 and J is TRBJ2-1, with 7 positions matching TRBD1. CDR1 and CDR2 (germline): LGHNA, YNFKEQ. The CDR3 has 17 amino acids. The ends lost 1 base at V and 7 bases at J; junction bases unmatched: 13. The CDR3 DNA follows: TGTGCCAGCAGCCAAGGTGTAGGGCGACAGGGACAGAATGAGCAGTTCTTC. Protein: CASSQGVGRQGQNEQFF.

The rearrangement links TRBV6-2 or TRBV6-3 to TRBJ2-5; D ambiguous. This CDR3 has 12 amino acids. Trimming stripped 6 bases from V and 6 bases from J, with 11 bases between. Per the germline V gene, CDR1 is MNHEY and CDR2 is SVGEGT. The CDR3 bases are TGTGCCAGCAGCGGCCCGACGCAGACCCAGTACTTC. Protein product: CASSGPTQTQYF.

This clonotype appeared a few times. The gene calls are TRBV11-2 and TRBJ2-1; D gene uncertain. V was pared by 2 bases and J by 7 bases, with 36 bases between. Germline V gene sequence: CDR1 SGHAT, CDR2 FQNNGV. CDR3 length equals 22 residues. The CDR3 reads CASSLRTPARARADLRSNEQFF. Written as DNA, the CDR3 is TGTGCCAGCAGCTTACGTACCCCTGCTCGGGCTAGGGCGGACCTAAGGAGTAATGAGCAGTTCTTC. Combining the CDR3 with reference TRBV11-2 and TRBJ2-1 gives the whole variable domain EAGVAQSPRYKIIEKRQSVAFWCNPISGHATLYWYQQILGQGPKLLIQFQNNGVVDDSQLPKDRFSAERLKGVDSTLKIQPAKLEDSAVYLCASSLRTPARARADLRSNEQFFGPGTRLTVL.

This clonotype came up a few times. This chain connects TRBV6-5 to TRBJ2-3; the match to TRBD2 covers 9 bases. The ends lost 5 bases at V and 5 bases at J; junction bases unmatched: 8. The CDR3 is 15 amino acids. CDR1 MNHEY and CDR2 SVGAGI come from the germline V gene. The CDR3 DNA is TGTGCCAGCAGTGATAGCGGGAGTGGTGGAGATACGCAGTATTTT. Translation: CASSDSGSGGDTQYF.

This clonotype was detected a few times. The chain employs TRBV7-2 and TRBJ1-2; a weak D match, TRBD1 (5 bases). Germline V CDR1 and CDR2: SGHTA, FQGNSA. V lost 1 base, J lost 8 bases, and 17 bases lay in between. There are 15 residues in the CDR3. CDR3 sequence: CASSLEGNPGGGYTF. The CDR3 nucleotides read TGTGCCAGCAGCTTAGAGGGAAACCCCGGGGGAGGCTACACCTTC.